This passage covers 22 T cell receptor beta chains from one sample sequenced in a study of blood T cell repertoires in COVID-19. Assay: immunoSEQ multiplex PCR; the TCRdb copy retains only in-frame clones and omits some. The sample yields around 190,000 clones, 88% seen once. Sequences were obtained from PBMCs or T cells enriched from blood (not recorded which). The receptors derive from a woman aged 18 to 35 who had recovered from COVID-19.

The rearrangement uses TRBV27 and TRBJ2-3, with 11 bases aligning to TRBD2. Losses at the gene ends were 0 bases for V and 2 bases for J; bases not matched to a gene: 16. Germline loops: CDR1 MNHEY, CDR2 SMNVEV (reference sequence). This CDR3 contains 21 residues. The CDR3 nucleotides are TGTGCCAGCAGTTTATCCCGTTCGACTAGCGGGACGAAAAGTTTCACAGATACGCAGTATTTT. Protein product: CASSLSRSTSGTKSFTDTQYF.

The J gene is TRBJ1-1, the V gene TRBV11-3; 8 bases match TRBD1. The J segment lost 7 bases and the V segment lost 3 bases, leaving 1 base of the junction unmatched. The CDR3 consists of 12 residues. The V gene's germline CDR1 is SGHNT and CDR2 YENEEA. The CDR3 is CASSFDRGEAFF. In DNA form, the CDR3 reads TGTGCCAGCAGCTTCGACAGGGGTGAAGCTTTCTTT.

This chain links TRBV9 with TRBJ2-7, with TRBD2 matching 9 bases. Germline assignment: CDR1 SGDLS and CDR2 YYNGEE. The CDR3 runs 14 residues. Trimming removed 0 bases from V and 6 bases from J; junction bases left unmatched: 4. This CDR3 is CASSVGLAGSEQYF. The CDR3 coding sequence is TGTGCCAGCAGCGTAGGGCTAGCGGGAAGCGAGCAGTACTTC.

The rearrangement links TRBV6-6 to TRBJ2-7, with a tentative D call TRBD2 (6 bases). CDR3 length: 11 amino acids. With 4 bases removed from V and 9 bases from J, the gap between germline ends came to 10 bases. Germline CDR1 reads MNHNY; CDR2 reads SVGAGI (reference sequence). CDR3: CASSWDGGQYF. The CDR3 DNA reads TGTGCCAGCAGTTGGGACGGGGGGCAGTACTTC.

This chain connects TRBV25-1 to TRBJ2-5; 10 nucleotides match TRBD1. The CDR3 runs to 18 residues. Germline values: CDR1 MGHDK, CDR2 SYGVNS. The junction had 16 bases not matched to a gene; V was cut back by 4 bases and J by 5 bases. CDR3 coding DNA: TGTGCCAGCAGTGCCACTTGGGGACAGGGGCCTAATGTGGAGACCCAGTACTTC. The encoded protein is CASSATWGQGPNVETQYF.

The V call is TRBV7-9, the J call TRBJ2-1; TRBD2 agrees at 8 bases. V dropped 5 bases and J dropped 2; count of bases not matched to a gene: 8. The CDR3 totals 16 residues. Germline loops: CDR1 SEHNR, CDR2 FQNEAQ (reference sequence). The CDR3 nucleotides are TGTGCCAGCAGCGCCAAAGGGACTAGGACCTACAATGAGCAGTTCTTC. Translating it yields CASSAKGTRTYNEQFF.

This sequence joins TRBV16 and TRBJ1-2; no reliable D call. The CDR3 is made up of 15 amino acids. V lost 0 bases and J lost 11, with 19 bases in between. The germline gives CDR1 KGHSY, CDR2 FQNENV. CDR3 sequence: CASSQSREGPSGYTF. CDR3 bases: TGTGCCAGCAGCCAATCCCGTGAGGGCCCGAGCGGGTACACCTTC.

The rearrangement joins TRBV3-1 (or the pseudogene TRBV3-2) to TRBJ1-1; 7 bases match TRBD1. Germline V gene lookup returns CDR1 LGHDT and CDR2 YNNKEL (reference sequence). Trimming removed 1 base from V and 1 base from J; junction bases left unmatched: 3. The CDR3 covers 15 residues. The CDR3 loop is CASSQAGTENTEAFF. CDR3 bases: TGTGCCAGCAGCCAAGCCGGGACAGAGAACACTGAAGCTTTCTTT.

This clone was found once. This chain uses TRBV7-9 with TRBJ2-7, with TRBD1 identical over 7 bases. Germline V CDR1 and CDR2: SEHNR, FQNEAQ (reference sequence). The CDR3 is made up of 17 amino acids. J lost 1 base, V lost 5 bases, and 14 bases had no gene match. CDR3 in amino acids: CASSLTRDADRSYEQYF. The CDR3 DNA sequence: TGTGCCAGCAGCCTTACCAGGGACGCGGACAGGTCCTACGAGCAGTACTTC.

V gene TRBV30 combines with J gene TRBJ1-6; D is possibly TRBD1 (5 bases). The germline V gene has CDR1 GTSNPN and CDR2 SVGIG (reference sequence). Trimming removed 4 bases at V and 7 bases at J, with 11 bases between. The CDR3 is 13 residues long. CDR3 DNA sequence: TGTGCCTGGATGGGGCAGAAAAATTCACCCCTCCACTTT. The encoded protein is CAWMGQKNSPLHF.

The chain has TRBV2 and TRBJ2-1, with 7 bases lining up with TRBD2. The ends lost 9 bases at V and 7 bases at J; junction bases unmatched: 15. The CDR3 contains 15 residues. The germline V gene has CDR1 SNHLY and CDR2 FYNNEI. The CDR3 loop is CASLMVSGDSNEQFF. The CDR3 nucleotides are TGTGCCAGTCTTATGGTCAGCGGGGATTCGAATGAGCAGTTCTTC.

V gene TRBV7-9 combines with J gene TRBJ1-4; no clear D. V was trimmed by 6 bases and J by 7 bases, leaving 21 bases between them. Looked up from germline, CDR1 is SEHNR and CDR2 is FQNEAQ (reference sequence). The CDR3 is 16 residues long. For the CDR3, the DNA is TGTGCCAGCAGTGCCCGCGGCCCCTTATCGGGTGAAAAACTGTTTTTT. Amino acids: CASSARGPLSGEKLFF.

J is TRBJ2-1 and V is TRBV5-1, with 9 bases matching TRBD2. The CDR3 is made up of 17 amino acids. V was pared by 0 bases and J by 0 bases, with 4 bases of the junction left unmatched. Germline V gene lookup returns CDR1 SGHRS and CDR2 YFSETQ. The DNA of the CDR3 is TGCGCCAGCAGCTTGGATATTAGCGGGAGCTCCTACAATGAGCAGTTCTTC. This encodes CASSLDISGSSYNEQFF.

This clone was observed once. This chain links TRBV18 with TRBJ1-1, with a weak D call TRBD1 (6 bases). Germline lookup yields CDR1 KGHSH and CDR2 LQKENI. V gave up 6 bases and J gave up 1 base, with 15 bases separating them. CDR3 length: 15 amino acids. CDR3 sequence: CASSPGPGANTEAFF. Here the CDR3 DNA reads TGTGCCAGCTCTCCAGGCCCAGGGGCGAACACTGAAGCTTTCTTT. Drawing the rest from reference TRBV18 and TRBJ1-1, the complete variable domain is NAGVMQNPRHLVRRRGQEARLRCSPMKGHSHVYWYRQLPEEGLKFMVYLQKENIIDESGMPKERFSAEFPKEGPSILRIQQVVRGDSAAYFCASSPGPGANTEAFFGQGTRLTVV.

The V call is TRBV7-9, the J call TRBJ2-3; TRBD2 aligns across 8 bases. Trimming removed 5 bases from V and 0 bases from J; junction bases left unmatched: 4. Germline V gene lookup returns CDR1 SEHNR and CDR2 FQNEAQ (reference sequence). The CDR3 has 15 amino acids. CDR3 nucleotides: TGTGCCAGCAGCCCCACTAGCGGCAGCACAGATACGCAGTATTTT. This translates into CASSPTSGSTDTQYF.

This clone was seen more than once but under ten times. The chain uses TRBV5-1 and TRBJ1-6; D is uncertain. V shed 1 base and J shed 2 bases, with 13 bases lying between them. CDR3 length equals 17 residues. The germline V gene encodes CDR1 SGHRS and CDR2 YFSETQ. DNA for the CDR3: TGCGCCAGCAGCTTGCGCACCGCCGGAGCCTATAATTCACCCCTCCACTTT. Its translation: CASSLRTAGAYNSPLHF.

V gene TRBV30 combines with J gene TRBJ1-2, with 7 bases that match TRBD1. V shed 0 bases and J 2 bases; nucleotides not matched to a gene: 9. The germline V gene has CDR1 GTSNPN and CDR2 SVGIG (reference sequence). The CDR3 sequence is 16 residues long. CDR3 nucleotides: TGTGCCTGGAGTGTATCCCAGACAGGGAGAAACTATGGCTACACCTTC. Its protein product is CAWSVSQTGRNYGYTF.

The chain carries TRBV11-2 and TRBJ1-4; D remains unclear. Germline-derived CDR1 and CDR2 are SGHAT and FQNNGV. The CDR3 spans 14 residues. V shed 5 bases and J shed 7 bases, with 14 bases lying between them. CDR3 residues: CASSPRTETEKLFF. The CDR3 region has the DNA TGTGCCAGCAGCCCCCGAACAGAAACTGAAAAACTGTTTTTT.

The chain is built from TRBV6-5 and TRBJ1-1, with a tentative D call TRBD1 (6 bases). CDR3 length: 13 residues. Germline CDR1 and CDR2: MNHEY and SVGAGI. Between the trimmed V and J ends, which lost 5 bases and 8 bases, there was a span of 15 bases. The CDR3 DNA sequence: TGTGCCAGCAGTCACTACCGGGACATGGAAGCTTTCTTT. Translation gives CASSHYRDMEAFF.

This clone has only one observation. The chain has TRBV9 and TRBJ2-7; D possibly corresponds to TRBD2 (6 bases). Germline CDR1 is SGDLS and CDR2 is YYNGEE. With 3 bases removed from V and 0 bases from J, the gap between germline ends came to 10 bases. This CDR3 spans 14 amino acids. CDR3 region: CASSGSGFSYEQYF. DNA of the CDR3: TGTGCCAGCAGCGGAAGCGGGTTCTCCTACGAGCAGTACTTC.

The V gene is TRBV12-5, the J gene TRBJ2-3; 11 nucleotides match TRBD2. The J segment lost 2 bases and the V segment lost 7 bases, leaving 8 bases of the junction unmatched. This CDR3 contains 16 residues. Germline V lookup: CDR1 LGHNT, CDR2 FRNRAP. This chain's CDR3 is CASALGLAGNTDTQYF. As DNA, the CDR3 is TGTGCTAGTGCACTAGGACTAGCGGGCAACACAGATACGCAGTATTTT.

This clone was recorded only once. V and J are TRBV6-5 and TRBJ2-7; TRBD1 matches 7 bases. This CDR3 contains 16 residues. CDR1 is MNHEY, CDR2 SVGAGI, per germline. V lost 2 bases to trimming and J lost 3 bases; unmatched junction nucleotides: 10. The CDR3 loop reads CASSYRARTGGYEQYF. Here the CDR3 DNA reads TGTGCCAGCAGTTACAGAGCCAGGACAGGCGGCTACGAGCAGTACTTC.